This T cell receptor (beta chain) appears in the sequencing data of a study of blood T cell repertoires in COVID-19. Study-level background: Researchers got acute and convalescent COVID-19 samples from the United States, Italy and Spain.

Original methodology: It was from reference gene primer amplification that nucleated cell counts were estimated. The data were produced by immunoSEQ multiplex PCR, yet TCRdb's version contains in-frame clones alone and is incomplete. V and J calls and clone size follow that table, whereas D and trimming were derived from the DNA. The table lists around 100,000 clones, 88% of them singletons. The CDR3 covers 15 residues. Germline V gives CDR1 LNHDA, CDR2 SQIVND (reference sequence). J gave up 5 bases and V 3 bases, and 8 bases lay outside the gene matches. This sequence joins TRBV19 and TRBJ2-5; TRBD2 agrees at 8 bases. The specimen was peripheral blood. This receptor was obtained from a human donor in a cohort sampled during active COVID-19. DNA of the CDR3: TGTGCCAGTAGTATTAACGCGGGAGGAGGGGAGACCCAGTACTTC. Its translation: CASSINAGGGETQYF.